The 30 T cell receptor beta chains given below trace back to one sample, sequenced in a study of cytomegalovirus exposure and HLA in healthy donors. PCR was performed using 60 Vbeta and 13 Jbeta primers. Clones were read by immunoSEQ multiplex PCR, and TCRdb kept only the in-frame ones, dropping some. The sample lists about 130,000 clones, 70% to 80% occurring once. The sample comprised PBMCs. The source is a woman between 45 and 65 years old in good health and CMV-seronegative.

The chain has TRBV5-8 and TRBJ1-5, with D unclear. The germline V gene has CDR1 SGHTS and CDR2 YDEGEE. The germline V and J ends were trimmed by 3 bases and 1 base, with 11 bases remaining between them. This CDR3 has 15 residues. CDR3 sequence reads: CASSSYQPSNQPQHF. The DNA of the CDR3 is TGTGCCAGCAGCTCCTACCAACCGAGCAATCAGCCCCAGCATTTT.

The rearrangement links TRBV5-4 to TRBJ1-6, with D tentatively TRBD1 (5 bases). Germline V gene data show CDR1 as SGHNT and CDR2 as YYREEE (reference sequence). Trimming removed 4 bases at V and 4 bases at J, with 12 bases between. This CDR3 spans 15 amino acids. This CDR3 is CASSVGAEYNSPLHF. Here the CDR3 DNA reads TGTGCCAGCAGCGTTGGGGCAGAGTATAATTCACCCCTCCACTTT.

The chain has TRBV18 and TRBJ1-1, with D possibly TRBD1 on 5 matching bases. The germline V gene encodes CDR1 KGHSH and CDR2 LQKENI. V was shortened by 0 bases and J by 13 bases, with 21 bases between the two germline ends. The CDR3 spans 15 residues. The CDR3 region has the DNA TGTGCCAGCTCACCACCGGGCAGGGTGTCGTGGGAAATTTTCTTT. It encodes CASSPPGRVSWEIFF.

This chain connects TRBV7-8 to TRBJ2-1; D is possibly TRBD2 (5 bases). CDR3 length: 13 residues. V lost 1 base and J lost 10, with 11 bases in between. CDR1 is SGHVS and CDR2 is FQNEAQ in the germline V gene. The chain's CDR3 is CASSLVQAGEQFF. The CDR3 DNA reads TGTGCCAGCAGCTTAGTGCAGGCGGGCGAGCAGTTCTTC.

The gene calls are TRBV7-8 and TRBJ2-3, with TRBD2 identical over 7 bases. This CDR3 is built from 16 residues. V lost 1 base to trimming and J lost 4 bases; unmatched junction nucleotides: 8. Germline V gene data show CDR1 as SGHVS and CDR2 as FQNEAQ. The DNA of the CDR3 is TGTGCCAGCAGCTTAGTTACGGGAGGAATCTCAGATACGCAGTATTTT. Encoded protein: CASSLVTGGISDTQYF.

The chain joins TRBV5-1 to TRBJ2-5; a possible D gene is TRBD1 (6 bases). V was pared by 4 bases and J by 5 bases, with 15 bases between. Germline V gene lookup returns CDR1 SGHRS and CDR2 YFSETQ. The CDR3 length is 14 residues. The chain's CDR3 is CASSLTRGSETQYF. The CDR3 nucleotides are TGCGCCAGCAGCCTAACCAGGGGCTCGGAGACCCAGTACTTC.

The genes are TRBV6-1 and TRBJ2-3; TRBD1 matches 7 bases. J lost 2 bases, V lost 6 bases, and 8 bases had no gene match. Germline V CDR1 and CDR2: MNHNS, SASEGT. The CDR3 totals 15 residues. The CDR3 spells CASSEGQSLTDTQYF. CDR3 DNA sequence: TGTGCCAGCAGCGAGGGACAGTCACTCACAGATACGCAGTATTTT.

The V and J genes are TRBV19 and TRBJ1-1; 7 nucleotides match TRBD1. CDR1 and CDR2 (germline): LNHDA, SQIVND (reference sequence). The CDR3 loop spans 14 amino acids. The V and J ends lost 6 bases and 2 bases, in that order; junction bases with no gene match: 6. Here the CDR3 reads CASRPGQPNTEAFF. DNA for the CDR3: TGTGCCAGTAGACCGGGACAGCCTAACACTGAAGCTTTCTTT.

V is TRBV9 and J is TRBJ2-7; 7 bases are a match to TRBD1. Per the germline V gene, CDR1 is SGDLS and CDR2 is YYNGEE. The CDR3 spans 17 residues. J was trimmed by 5 bases and V by 3 bases; bases with no gene match: 17. The CDR3 spells CASSEGQTLDGFDEQYF. CDR3 coding DNA: TGTGCCAGCAGCGAGGGACAGACCCTCGATGGGTTTGACGAGCAGTACTTC.

J is TRBJ1-1 and V is TRBV9; 7 bases agree with TRBD1. CDR3 length equals 13 residues. Germline assignment: CDR1 SGDLS and CDR2 YYNGEE. V lost 5 bases to trimming and J lost 7 bases; unmatched junction nucleotides: 8. In nucleotides, the CDR3 is TGTGCCAGCAGTCGAAACAGGGGAGGTGAAGCTTTCTTT. Translated: CASSRNRGGEAFF.

This chain joins TRBV6-5 and TRBJ2-1; D possibly corresponds to TRBD2 (6 bases). Looked up from germline, CDR1 is MNHEY and CDR2 is SVGAGI. With 5 bases removed from V and 2 bases from J, the gap between germline ends came to 13 bases. The CDR3 sequence is 15 residues long. CDR3 in amino acids: CASSQTEGPYNEQFF. The CDR3 DNA follows: TGTGCCAGCAGTCAGACGGAGGGCCCCTACAATGAGCAGTTCTTC.

The chain is built from TRBV7-9 and TRBJ2-7; 10 bases match TRBD2. The CDR3 sequence is 17 residues long. V dropped 1 base and J dropped 0; count of bases not matched to a gene: 6. Germline CDR1 reads SEHNR; CDR2 reads FQNEAQ (reference sequence). Written as DNA, the CDR3 is TGTGCCAGCAGCTTAGATACGGCTAGCGGGAGCTCCTACGAGCAGTACTTC. It specifies CASSLDTASGSSYEQYF.

This clone has a handful of counts. The genes are TRBV5-3 and TRBJ2-3; 8 bases fit TRBD2. TRBV5-3 is classed as an ORF, of uncertain function. The CDR3 spans 14 residues. Losses at the gene ends were 4 bases for V and 4 bases for J; bases not matched to a gene: 5. CDR3 nucleotide sequence: TGTGCCAGAAGCGAGAGCGGGAGCCCAGATACGCAGTATTTT. Its protein product is CARSESGSPDTQYF.

V usage is TRBV11-1 and J usage is TRBJ2-7, with 10 bases fitting TRBD2. The V gene's germline CDR1 is SGHAT and CDR2 FQDESV (reference sequence). V was pared by 1 base and J by 2 bases, with 2 bases of the junction left unmatched. This CDR3 region has 15 residues. The CDR3 region is CASSLGTSGPYEQYV. The DNA for the CDR3 is TGTGCCAGCAGCTTAGGGACTAGCGGACCCTACGAGCAGTACGTC.

The rearrangement links TRBV30 to TRBJ2-6; D uncertain. The CDR3 has 14 residues. V was clipped by 4 bases and J by 3 bases, with 10 bases between them. Germline CDR1 is GTSNPN and CDR2 is SVGIG (reference sequence). The CDR3 DNA sequence: TGTGCCTGGACCGCAGGATATGGGGCCAACGTCCTGACTTTC. Protein product: CAWTAGYGANVLTF.

The chain employs TRBV5-4 and TRBJ2-3; 10 bases are a match to TRBD2. CDR1 SGHNT and CDR2 YYREEE come from the germline V gene (reference sequence). The J segment lost 5 bases and the V segment lost 2 bases, leaving 2 bases of the junction unmatched. The CDR3 totals 14 residues. The CDR3 loop is CASSLAGGGDTQYF. For the CDR3, the DNA is TGTGCCAGCAGCTTAGCGGGAGGGGGAGATACGCAGTATTTT.

V usage is TRBV6-5 and J usage is TRBJ1-3; possibly TRBD1 for D (6 bases). There are 15 residues in the CDR3. Germline CDR1 MNHEY, CDR2 SVGAGI. V lost 4 bases, J lost 7 bases, and 17 bases lay in between. The CDR3 sequence: CASSSLTEGVNTIYF. DNA for the CDR3: TGTGCCAGCAGTTCCCTTACCGAGGGGGTCAACACCATATATTTT.

The J gene is TRBJ1-1, the V gene TRBV19; D is uncertain. V lost 2 bases and J lost 4, with 14 bases in between. The CDR3 spans 15 residues. Germline loops: CDR1 LNHDA, CDR2 SQIVND (reference sequence). CDR3 loop: CASSILTKRGTEAFF. DNA of the CDR3: TGTGCCAGTAGTATACTAACTAAACGGGGCACTGAAGCTTTCTTT.

In this sample, this clone turned up once. In nucleotides, the CDR3 is TGTGCCAGCAGTGCGACTAGCGGGAGGGCCGATGAGCAGTTCTTC. It codes for CASSATSGRADEQFF. The rearrangement uses TRBV2 and TRBJ2-1; 14 bases are a match to TRBD2. Trimming took 4 bases from V and 8 from J; bases not matched to a gene: 4. Germline loops: CDR1 SNHLY, CDR2 FYNNEI. The CDR3 is 15 amino acids.

This chain joins TRBV6-5 and TRBJ2-1; weak D call: TRBD2 (6 bases). The CDR3 covers 14 residues. V lost 8 bases, J lost 4 bases, and 15 bases lay in between. Per the germline V gene, CDR1 is MNHEY and CDR2 is SVGAGI. DNA of the CDR3: TGTGCCAGCTCACCATTAGCGGATTACAATGAGCAGTTCTTC. Protein product: CASSPLADYNEQFF.

This sequence joins TRBV7-3 and TRBJ2-1; 8 nucleotides match TRBD1. Germline V gene sequence: CDR1 SGHTA, CDR2 FQGTGA. Trimming took 5 bases from V and 2 from J; bases not matched to a gene: 8. The CDR3 runs 16 residues. CDR3 residues: CASSLQGGGAYNEQFF. The CDR3 DNA sequence: TGTGCCAGCAGCCTACAGGGGGGCGGCGCCTACAATGAGCAGTTCTTC.

This clone was observed a few times. The genes are TRBV7-8 and TRBJ1-1, with 7 bases matching TRBD1. The V gene end was trimmed by 1 base and the J gene end by 5 bases; junction bases not matched to a gene: 7. This CDR3 region has 15 residues. Germline values: CDR1 SGHVS, CDR2 FQNEAQ. The CDR3 nucleotides are TGTGCCAGCAGCTTAGACGAGACAGGGAGGACTGAAGCTTTCTTT. Protein sequence: CASSLDETGRTEAFF.

The V call is TRBV7-2, the J call TRBJ2-7; 11 bases map to TRBD2. The trim removed 1 base at V and 7 bases at J, leaving 6 bases unmatched. Germline CDR1 and CDR2: SGHTA and FQGNSA. CDR3 length equals 15 residues. CDR3 in amino acids: CASSLETSGVGEQYF. CDR3 in DNA: TGTGCCAGCAGCTTAGAGACTAGCGGGGTCGGAGAGCAGTACTTC.

The J gene is TRBJ2-3, the V gene TRBV30; 8 bases fit TRBD2. The CDR3 spans 13 residues. Trimming at V came to 5 bases and at J to 5 bases, leaving 6 bases not matched to a gene. CDR1 GTSNPN and CDR2 SVGIG come from the germline V gene (reference sequence). The CDR3 loop is CAWAPGGGDTQYF. The CDR3 DNA reads TGTGCCTGGGCCCCCGGGGGGGGAGATACGCAGTATTTT.

The genes are TRBV5-1 and TRBJ2-1, with 7 nucleotides matching TRBD1. This CDR3 is 14 amino acids long. Germline V gene lookup returns CDR1 SGHRS and CDR2 YFSETQ. Unmatched junction bases numbered 8, after V lost 1 base and J lost 10 bases. Here the CDR3 DNA reads TGCGCCAGCAGCTTGTTAATCGAGGGGGCCGAGCAGTTCTTC. Encoded protein: CASSLLIEGAEQFF.

This clone has only a few counts. The genes are TRBV5-6 and TRBJ2-1; 13 bases are shared with TRBD2. Germline V gene data show CDR1 as SGHDT and CDR2 as YYEEEE. Trimming at V came to 1 base and at J to 7 bases, leaving 5 bases not matched to a gene. The CDR3 runs 16 residues. CDR3 sequence reads: CASSLLGTSGINEQFF. In DNA form, the CDR3 reads TGTGCCAGCAGCTTGCTTGGGACTAGCGGGATTAATGAGCAGTTCTTC.

V usage is TRBV7-2 and J usage is TRBJ2-3; D is possibly TRBD2 (6 bases). The V end lost 3 bases, the J end lost 2 bases, and 15 bases lay between the germline ends. Germline assignment: CDR1 SGHTA and CDR2 FQGNSA. The CDR3 runs 16 residues. As DNA, the CDR3 is TGTGCCAGCAGCTTCCGTCCCCTAGCGCCCACAGATACGCAGTATTTT. Protein sequence: CASSFRPLAPTDTQYF.

The chain recombines TRBV9 with TRBJ1-3, with TRBD1 matching 7 bases. The CDR3 covers 14 residues. From germline, CDR1 is SGDLS and CDR2 YYNGEE. With 3 bases clipped from V and 3 bases from J, the junction kept 3 bases outside the gene matches. The CDR3 DNA sequence: TGTGCCAGCAGCGCCGGGGACAGTGGAAACACCATATATTTT. It yields the protein CASSAGDSGNTIYF. Full variable domain (outside the CDR3, taken from reference TRBV9 and TRBJ1-3): DSGVTQTPKHLITATGQRVTLRCSPRSGDLSVYWYQQSLDQGLQFLIQYYNGEERAKGNILERFSAQQFPDLHSELNLSSLELGDSALYFCASSAGDSGNTIYFGEGSWLTVV.

The chain carries TRBV25-1 and TRBJ1-2; D is possibly TRBD1 (6 bases). This CDR3 is built from 13 residues. The ends were cut back, 4 bases at V and 6 bases at J, with 12 bases in the middle. Per germline, CDR1 MGHDK and CDR2 SYGVNS. CDR3 in amino acids: CASSGTEYNGYTF. CDR3 in DNA: TGTGCCAGCAGTGGGACAGAGTACAATGGCTACACCTTC.

In this sample, this clone turned up once. The V call is TRBV5-1, the J call TRBJ2-2, with D possibly TRBD1 on 6 matching bases. Germline values: CDR1 SGHRS, CDR2 YFSETQ. V was shortened by 5 bases and J by 1 base, with 12 bases between the two germline ends. There are 15 residues in the CDR3. In DNA form, the CDR3 reads TGCGCCAGCAGACCCAACAGGGTGAACACCGGGGAGCTGTTTTTT. Translating gives CASRPNRVNTGELFF.